This TCR beta chain was sequenced during a study of cytomegalovirus exposure and HLA in healthy donors. Study-wide results and limits: While the bulk of TCR sequences proved rare, some public TCRs turned up in many donors. The study put under 200 TCR beta chains on its list as cytomegalovirus-associated. Confirmation was obtained in vitro that three CMV-associated chains are specific for CMV antigens.

Germline V lookup: CDR1 SGHTA, CDR2 FQGNSA. V dropped 1 base and J dropped 7 bases, with 13 bases sitting between them. This CDR3 is built from 14 residues. As concerns this clone: The antigen remains unidentified.

Some clones are missing from TCRdb's copy, which holds only in-frame ones; the method was immunoSEQ multiplex PCR. The profile shows fewer than 150,000 clones, 70% to 90% of them singletons. Sequences were obtained from PBMCs. The V call is TRBV7-2, the J call TRBJ1-2; no clear D gene. The origin of this receptor is a woman in her late teens or twenties in good health and CMV-seropositive. The CDR3 reads CASSLDAGAGGYTF. The CDR3 nucleotides are TGTGCCAGCAGCTTAGACGCCGGAGCGGGTGGCTACACCTTC.